The T cell receptor (beta chain) described here comes from a study of beta chain features in type 1 diabetes (dated by TCRdb to the late 2010s). As for the study more broadly: Patients and healthy donors did not differ in mean age, gender distribution, total cell number or subset yield. A total of roughly 99 million sorted cells were examined across all samples, and the number of cells per subset was strongly correlated with RNA yield. In the study, TCRB repertoires of sorted circulating CD4+ T cell subsets from recently diagnosed type 1 diabetes patients were compared with those of matched healthy donors. Whereas all 30 or so donors provided naive and central memory subsets, regulatory and stem cell-like memory subsets were isolated from just 8 patients and about eight healthy donors.

From each donor, a single peripheral blood sample of 90 to 150 mL on average was drawn into heparinised tubes. A BD FACSAria II was used to sort naive, central memory, regulatory and stem cell-like memory CD4+ T cells with a panel that included CD45RO, CCR7, CD25, CD127, CD95 and CD27. All sorted populations exceeded 95% purity. PBMCs were isolated immediately by Lymphoprep density gradient centrifugation and stained directly without culture. To minimize batch effects, samples were stained and sorted in pairs, one healthy donor with one patient per experiment. From the cysteine through the phenylalanine, the CDR3 covers 13 amino acids. This entry keeps only the CDR3 DNA: 39 bases, framed from base 1. The germline V end is reduced by 5 bases and the J end by 7 bases; junction bases left unmatched: 5. The germline V gene specifies SGHTA as CDR1 and FQGNSA as CDR2. What the research found in general, with its limitations: In all four CD4+ subsets, TCRB CDR3 length was moderately but significantly shorter in type 1 diabetes patients. Fewer insertions and more nucleotide deletions at VDJ recombination sites were observed in patients with type 1 diabetes, implying thymic rearrangement abnormalities. Because the HLA sub-analyses included only small numbers of individuals, any influence of HLA type on TCRB rearrangement was left unresolved. Naive, central memory and regulatory TCRB repertoires appeared more similar among patients than among healthy donors. Because cDNA was sequenced instead of genomic DNA, activated cells with high expression could be over-represented, although the groups did not differ in activation or CD3 levels. PCR might favor shorter templates, but patient and control samples were amplified and corrected together, so any skew would affect both groups equally.

The entire amount of isolated RNA was reverse transcribed using the High Capacity cDNA Reverse Transcription Kit, so the sequenced TCRB transcripts were expressed ones. Naive, central memory and regulatory T cell samples underwent deep immunoSEQ sequencing, averaging about 3.5 million total reads per sample. After sorted cells were lysed in RLT buffer, RNA was extracted with DNase-treated RNeasy Micro or Mini kits, with the choice depending on cell number. Each cell subset was processed separately to prevent cross-contamination, with patient and healthy donor samples processed together. The immunoSEQ multiplex PCR was used to amplify TCRB sequences from cDNA, generating 87-bp fragments that spanned the CDR3 region. Amplicons were sequenced on the Illumina HiSeq platform. The authors processed their data as follows. Synthetic template baselines were used to correct PCR bias computationally, reads within Hamming distance 2 were collapsed, and singletons that could not be merged were discarded. Reads were aligned against IMGT so that V, D and J genes, CDR3 length and insertions or deletions at six rearrangement sites could be assigned. Within each subset, clonotype counts were normalized to sorted cell number, and only after that were true diversity and Gini coefficients computed with the tcR R package. The overlap coefficient, calculated on TCRB nucleotide sequences, was used to quantify repertoire sharing. The table comes from immuneACCESS by way of TCRdb, which keeps in-frame sequences with V and J called. Part of the clones is missing from these tables; in studies checked, under half for an unresolved V gene and the rest for unknown reasons. V and J calls and clone size follow that table, whereas D and trimming were derived from the DNA. The sample data list more than 300,000 clones, and 8% to 10% of these were observed just once. The ten largest clones represent about 0.6% of the sample.

Notes on this clone: No antigen is known for it. No much larger clone exists at a distance of one base, and base qualities are not known.

Sequences were obtained from central memory CD4+ T cells from blood. The sequence joins TRBV7-2 to TRBJ1-5, with 7 bases matching TRBD1. The receptor comes from a man younger than 45 with type 1 diabetes. In nucleotide form, the sequence is TGTGCCAGCAGCCTTGACAGGGCCCAGCCCCAGCATTTT. Its protein is CASSLDRAQPQHF. Extended through the reference TRBV7-2 and TRBJ1-5 proteins, this CDR3 yields the full variable domain: GAGVSQSPSNKVTEKGKDVELRCDPISGHTALYWYRQSLGQGLEFLIYFQGNSAPDKSGLPSDRFSAERTGGSVSTLTIQRTQQEDSAVYLCASSLDRAQPQHFGDGTRLSIL.